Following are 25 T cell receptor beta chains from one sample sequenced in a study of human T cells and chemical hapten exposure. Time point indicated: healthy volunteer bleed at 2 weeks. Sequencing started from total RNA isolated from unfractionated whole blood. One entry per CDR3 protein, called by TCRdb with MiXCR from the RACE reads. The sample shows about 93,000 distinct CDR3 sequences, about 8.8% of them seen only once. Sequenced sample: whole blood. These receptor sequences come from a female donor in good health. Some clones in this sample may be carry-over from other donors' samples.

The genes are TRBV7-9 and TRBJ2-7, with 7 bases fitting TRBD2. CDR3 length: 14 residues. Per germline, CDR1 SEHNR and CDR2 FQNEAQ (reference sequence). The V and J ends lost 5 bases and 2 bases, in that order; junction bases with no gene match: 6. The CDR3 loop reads CASSRGTTTYEQYF. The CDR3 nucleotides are TGTGCCAGCAGCCGCGGGACTACTACCTACGAGCAGTACTTC.

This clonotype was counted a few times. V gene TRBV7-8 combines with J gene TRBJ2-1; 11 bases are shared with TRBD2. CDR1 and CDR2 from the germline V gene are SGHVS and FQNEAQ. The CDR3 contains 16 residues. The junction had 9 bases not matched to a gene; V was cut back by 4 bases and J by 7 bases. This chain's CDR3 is CASSSEPGTSGNEQFF. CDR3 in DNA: TGTGCCAGCAGCTCAGAACCCGGGACTAGCGGAAATGAGCAGTTCTTC.

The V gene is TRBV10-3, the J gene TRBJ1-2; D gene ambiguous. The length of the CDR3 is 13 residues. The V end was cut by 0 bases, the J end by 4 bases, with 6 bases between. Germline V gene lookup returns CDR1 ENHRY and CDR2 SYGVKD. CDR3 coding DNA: TGTGCCATCAGTGAGTCAGCCAGCTATGGCTACACCTTC. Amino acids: CAISESASYGYTF.

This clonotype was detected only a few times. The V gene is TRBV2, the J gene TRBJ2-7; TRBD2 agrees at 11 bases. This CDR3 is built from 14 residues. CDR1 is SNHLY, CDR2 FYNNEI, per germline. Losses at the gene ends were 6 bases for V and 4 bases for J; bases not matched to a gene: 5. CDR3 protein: CASSETSGRYEQYF. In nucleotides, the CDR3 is TGTGCCAGCAGCGAAACTAGCGGGAGATACGAGCAGTACTTC.

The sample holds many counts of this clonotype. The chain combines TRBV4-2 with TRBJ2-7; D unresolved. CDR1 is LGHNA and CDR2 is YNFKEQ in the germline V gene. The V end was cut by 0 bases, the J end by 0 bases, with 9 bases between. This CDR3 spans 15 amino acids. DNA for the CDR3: TGTGCCAGCAGCCAAGAGGTAGTCATCTCCTACGAGCAGTACTTC. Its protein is CASSQEVVISYEQYF.

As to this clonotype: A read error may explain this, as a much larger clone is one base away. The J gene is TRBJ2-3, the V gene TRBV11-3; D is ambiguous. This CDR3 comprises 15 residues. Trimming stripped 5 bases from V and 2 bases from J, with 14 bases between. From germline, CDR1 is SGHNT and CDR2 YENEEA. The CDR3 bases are TGTGCCAGCAGCCAACGGAACACCACCACAGATACGCAGTATTTT. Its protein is CASSQRNTTTDTQYF.

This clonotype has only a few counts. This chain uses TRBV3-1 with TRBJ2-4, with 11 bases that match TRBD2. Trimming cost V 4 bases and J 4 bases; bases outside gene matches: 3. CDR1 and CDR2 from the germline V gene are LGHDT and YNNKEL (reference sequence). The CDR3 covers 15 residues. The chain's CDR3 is CASSLGTSGKNIQYF. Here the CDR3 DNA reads TGTGCCAGCAGCCTAGGGACTAGCGGAAAAAACATTCAGTACTTC.

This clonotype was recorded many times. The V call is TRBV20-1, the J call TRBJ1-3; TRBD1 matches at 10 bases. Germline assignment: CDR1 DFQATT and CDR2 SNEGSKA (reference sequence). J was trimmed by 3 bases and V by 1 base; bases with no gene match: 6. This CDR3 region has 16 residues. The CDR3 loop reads CSARARQGAHGNTIYF. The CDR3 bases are TGCAGTGCTAGAGCAAGACAGGGGGCGCATGGAAACACCATATATTTT.

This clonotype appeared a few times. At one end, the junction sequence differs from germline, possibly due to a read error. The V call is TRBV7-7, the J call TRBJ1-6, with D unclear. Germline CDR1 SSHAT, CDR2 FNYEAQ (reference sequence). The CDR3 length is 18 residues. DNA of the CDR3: TGTGCTAGCAGCTATTACCTAGACGACTGCTCCTATAATTCACCCCTCCACTTT. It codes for CASSYYLDDCSYNSPLHF.

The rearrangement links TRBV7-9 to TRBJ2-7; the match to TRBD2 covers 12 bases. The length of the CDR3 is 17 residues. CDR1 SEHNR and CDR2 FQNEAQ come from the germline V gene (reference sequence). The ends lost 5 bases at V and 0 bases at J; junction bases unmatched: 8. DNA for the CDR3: TGTGCCAGCAGCCCCGGACTAGCGGGGTCGAGCTCCTACGAGCAGTACTTC. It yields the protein CASSPGLAGSSSYEQYF. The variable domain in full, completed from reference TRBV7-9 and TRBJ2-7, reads DTGVSQNPRHKITKRGQNVTFRCDPISEHNRLYWYRQTLGQGPEFLTYFQNEAQLEKSRLLSDRFSAERPKGSFSTLEIQRTEQGDSAMYLCASSPGLAGSSSYEQYFGPGTRLTVT.

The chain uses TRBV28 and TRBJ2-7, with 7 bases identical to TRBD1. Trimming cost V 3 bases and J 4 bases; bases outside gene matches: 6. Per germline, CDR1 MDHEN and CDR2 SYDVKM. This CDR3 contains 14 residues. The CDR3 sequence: CASSLSHRGYEQYF. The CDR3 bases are TGTGCCAGCAGTTTGTCTCACAGGGGATACGAGCAGTACTTC.

For the CDR3, the DNA is TGTGCCAGCAGCTCGACCGGGACAGCGAACACTGAAGCTTTCTTT. This translates into CASSSTGTANTEAFF. The chain links TRBV7-2 to TRBJ1-1; TRBD1 matches at 7 bases. Germline assignment: CDR1 SGHTA and CDR2 FQGNSA. Trimming cost V 4 bases and J 1 base; bases outside gene matches: 6. CDR3 size: 15 residues.

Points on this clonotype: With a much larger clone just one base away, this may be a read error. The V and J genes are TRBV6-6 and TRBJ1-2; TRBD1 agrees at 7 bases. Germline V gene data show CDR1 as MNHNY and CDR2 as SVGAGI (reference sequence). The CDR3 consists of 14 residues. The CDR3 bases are TGTGCCAACAGTACTCCCGGACAGGCCTATGGCTACACCTTC. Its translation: CANSTPGQAYGYTF.

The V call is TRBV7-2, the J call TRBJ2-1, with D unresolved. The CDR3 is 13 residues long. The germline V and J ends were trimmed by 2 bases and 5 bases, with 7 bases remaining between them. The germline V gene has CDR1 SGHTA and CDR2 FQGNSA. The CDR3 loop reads CASSLSRNNEQFF. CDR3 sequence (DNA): TGTGCCAGCAGCTTATCCCGGAACAATGAGCAGTTCTTC. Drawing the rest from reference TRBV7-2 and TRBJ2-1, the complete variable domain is GAGVSQSPSNKVTEKGKDVELRCDPISGHTALYWYRQSLGQGLEFLIYFQGNSAPDKSGLPSDRFSAERTGGSVSTLTIQRTQQEDSAVYLCASSLSRNNEQFFGPGTRLTVL.

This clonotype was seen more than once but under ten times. Here the CDR3 DNA reads TGTGCCAGCTCTTCCCGGGAGGGGGGCGAGCAGTACTTC. Translation gives CASSSREGGEQYF. The genes are TRBV6-2 or TRBV6-3 and TRBJ2-7, with 8 positions matching TRBD2. V trimming: 8 bases; J trimming: 6 bases; junction bases outside the gene matches: 9. The CDR3 sequence is 13 residues long. Germline V gene sequence: CDR1 MNHEY, CDR2 SVGEGT.

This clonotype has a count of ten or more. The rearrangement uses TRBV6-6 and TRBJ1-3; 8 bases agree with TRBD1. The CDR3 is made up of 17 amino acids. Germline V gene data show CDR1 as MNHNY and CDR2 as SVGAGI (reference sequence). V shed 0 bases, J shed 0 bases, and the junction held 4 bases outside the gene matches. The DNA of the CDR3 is TGTGCCAGCAGTTACTCGATGGACAGGGACTCTGGAAACACCATATATTTT. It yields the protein CASSYSMDRDSGNTIYF.

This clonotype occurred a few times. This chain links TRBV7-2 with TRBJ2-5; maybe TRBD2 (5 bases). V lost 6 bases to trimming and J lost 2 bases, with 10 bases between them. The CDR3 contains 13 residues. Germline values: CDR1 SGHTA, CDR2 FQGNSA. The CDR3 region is CASREDSQETQYF. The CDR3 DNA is TGTGCCAGCAGAGAGGACTCTCAAGAGACCCAGTACTTC. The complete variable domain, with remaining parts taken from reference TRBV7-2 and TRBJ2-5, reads GAGVSQSPSNKVTEKGKDVELRCDPISGHTALYWYRQSLGQGLEFLIYFQGNSAPDKSGLPSDRFSAERTGGSVSTLTIQRTQQEDSAVYLCASREDSQETQYFGPGTRLLVL.

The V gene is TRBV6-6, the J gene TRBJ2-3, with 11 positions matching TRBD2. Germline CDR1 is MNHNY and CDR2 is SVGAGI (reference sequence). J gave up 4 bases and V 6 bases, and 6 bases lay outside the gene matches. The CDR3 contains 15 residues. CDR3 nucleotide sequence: TGTGCCAGCAGACTAGCGGGAGTACTACCAGATACGCAGTATTTT. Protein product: CASRLAGVLPDTQYF.

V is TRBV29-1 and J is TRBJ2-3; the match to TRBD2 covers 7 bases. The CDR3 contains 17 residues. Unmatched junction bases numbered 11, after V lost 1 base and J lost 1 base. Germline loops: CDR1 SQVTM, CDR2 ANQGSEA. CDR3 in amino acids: CSVEGLADIGGTDTQYF. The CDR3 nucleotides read TGCAGCGTTGAAGGACTAGCAGACATCGGGGGCACAGATACGCAGTATTTT.

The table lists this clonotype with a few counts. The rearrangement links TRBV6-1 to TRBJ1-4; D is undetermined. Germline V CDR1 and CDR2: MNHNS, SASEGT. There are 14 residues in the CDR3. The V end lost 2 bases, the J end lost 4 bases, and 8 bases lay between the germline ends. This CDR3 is CASSELGNNEKLFF. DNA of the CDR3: TGTGCCAGCAGTGAATTGGGGAATAATGAAAAACTGTTTTTT.

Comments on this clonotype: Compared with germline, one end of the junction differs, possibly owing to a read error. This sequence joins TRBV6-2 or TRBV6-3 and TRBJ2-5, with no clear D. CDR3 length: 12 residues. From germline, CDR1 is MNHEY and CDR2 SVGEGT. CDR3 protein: CVSRTGRIAQYF. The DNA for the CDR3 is TGTGTCAGCCGGACGGGCCGGATTGCCCAGTACTTC.

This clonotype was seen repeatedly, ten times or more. The CDR3 DNA sequence: TGTGCCAGCGTCTCTACAGGGATGGCCGGCAATCAGCCCCAGCATTTT. It encodes CASVSTGMAGNQPQHF. This sequence joins TRBV28 and TRBJ1-5, with D tentatively TRBD1 (6 bases). This CDR3 spans 16 amino acids. Germline values: CDR1 MDHEN, CDR2 SYDVKM. The V end lost 8 bases, the J end lost 2 bases, and 19 bases lay between the germline ends.

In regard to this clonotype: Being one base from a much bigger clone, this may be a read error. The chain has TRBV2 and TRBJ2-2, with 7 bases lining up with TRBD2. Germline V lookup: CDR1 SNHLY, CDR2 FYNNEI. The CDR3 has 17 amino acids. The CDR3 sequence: CASSEDRAGPSTGKLFF. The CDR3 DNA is TGTGCCAGCAGTGAAGATCGAGCGGGACCCTCTACCGGGAAGCTGTTTTTT.

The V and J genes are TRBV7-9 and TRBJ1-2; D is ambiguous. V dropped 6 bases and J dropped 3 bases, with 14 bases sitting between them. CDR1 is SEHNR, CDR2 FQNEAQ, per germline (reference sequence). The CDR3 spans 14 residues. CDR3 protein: CASSPNFPYYGYTF. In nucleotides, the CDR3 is TGTGCCAGCAGTCCCAACTTTCCCTACTATGGCTACACCTTC.

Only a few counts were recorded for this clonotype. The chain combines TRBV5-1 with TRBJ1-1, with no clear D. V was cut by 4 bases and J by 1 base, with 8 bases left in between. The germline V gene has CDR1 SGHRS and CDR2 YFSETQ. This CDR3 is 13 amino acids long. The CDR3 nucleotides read TGCGCCAGCAGCGAAACCCGGAACACTGAAGCTTTCTTT. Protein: CASSETRNTEAFF.